A selection of T cell receptor beta chains follows, all from one sample in a study of early T cells in non-severe SARS-CoV-2 infection. One entry per CDR3 protein, called by TCRdb with MiXCR from the 5' RACE reads. Of around 76,000 distinct CDR3 sequences listed, roughly 10% are singletons. Sequenced material: whole blood. The receptors originated from an adult who was a healthcare worker with PCR-confirmed SARS-CoV-2 infection or an uninfected control (not recorded which). Each CDR3 is given with its conserved first and last residue. The D gene is left open where the match is weak. For some rows the clone size is stated as once, few or many, or as a class when expanded; others skip it.

clone size: few
J gene: TRBJ2-5
D gene: -
V gene: TRBV18
CDR3 protein: CASSPRANYQETQYF
CDR3 DNA: TGTGCCAGCTCACCACGGGCCAATTACCAAGAGACCCAGTACTTC

clone size: many
J gene: TRBJ2-7
D gene: -
V gene: TRBV29-1
CDR3 protein: CSVVRYGSYEQYF
CDR3 DNA: TGCAGCGTTGTTCGGTATGGTTCCTACGAGCAGTACTTC

clone size: few
J gene: TRBJ2-1
D gene: -
V gene: TRBV20-1
CDR3 protein: CSATRLPAYNEQFF
CDR3 DNA: TGCAGTGCTACACGACTACCCGCCTACAATGAGCAGTTCTTC

clone size: -
J gene: TRBJ1-2
D gene: -
V gene: TRBV9
CDR3 protein: CVSSPQTANYGYTF
CDR3 DNA: TGTGTCAGCAGCCCCCAGACAGCTAACTATGGCTACACCTTC

clone size: -
J gene: TRBJ2-3
D gene: -
V gene: TRBV6-4
CDR3 protein: CASSEGLFSDTQYF
CDR3 DNA: TGTGCCAGCAGTGAGGGTCTGTTCTCAGATACGCAGTATTTT

clone size: many
J gene: TRBJ1-1
D gene: -
V gene: TRBV10-3
CDR3 protein: CAISERRETEAFF
CDR3 DNA: TGTGCCATCAGTGAGCGCAGGGAGACTGAAGCTTTCTTT

clone size: -
J gene: TRBJ2-7
D gene: -
V gene: TRBV20-1
CDR3 protein: CSASRSYEQYF
CDR3 DNA: TGCAGTGCGAGCCGTTCCTACGAGCAGTACTTC

clone size: many
J gene: TRBJ1-4
D gene: -
V gene: TRBV10-2
CDR3 protein: CASSDFNEKLFF
CDR3 DNA: TGCGCCAGCAGTGACTTTAATGAAAAACTGTTTTTT

clone size: -
J gene: TRBJ1-1
D gene: -
V gene: TRBV4-2
CDR3 protein: CASSSRGAREAFF
CDR3 DNA: TGTGCCAGCAGCTCTCGGGGGGCGCGGGAAGCTTTCTTT

clone size: -
J gene: TRBJ1-5
D gene: -
V gene: TRBV3-1
CDR3 protein: CASSRGLYSNQLQHF
CDR3 DNA: TGTGCCAGCAGTCGGGGTTTATATAGCAATCAGCTCCAGCATTTT

clone size: many
J gene: TRBJ2-1
D gene: -
V gene: TRBV9
CDR3 protein: CASSVGLGEGNEQFF
CDR3 DNA: TGTGCCAGCAGCGTGGGGTTGGGAGAAGGCAATGAGCAGTTCTTC

clone size: many
J gene: TRBJ1-2
D gene: TRBD1
V gene: TRBV9
CDR3 protein: CASSLRTGTHYGYTF
CDR3 DNA: TGTGCCAGCAGCTTACGGACAGGCACTCATTATGGCTACACCTTC

clone size: many
J gene: TRBJ1-3
D gene: -
V gene: TRBV29-1
CDR3 protein: CSVELGTSGNTIYF
CDR3 DNA: TGCAGCGTTGAACTGGGAACCTCTGGAAACACCATATATTTT

clone size: -
J gene: TRBJ1-1
D gene: TRBD1
V gene: TRBV29-1
CDR3 protein: CSARRGTGSLNTEAFF
CDR3 DNA: TGCAGCGCTAGACGTGGGACAGGCTCTCTGAACACTGAAGCTTTCTTT

clone size: many
J gene: TRBJ1-5
D gene: -
V gene: TRBV28
CDR3 protein: CASSQDRGNQPQHF
CDR3 DNA: TGTGCCAGCAGCCAGGATAGGGGCAATCAGCCCCAGCATTTT

clone size: many
J gene: TRBJ1-5
D gene: TRBD1
V gene: TRBV6-1
CDR3 protein: CASSEDPFRQGRGQPQHF
CDR3 DNA: TGTGCCAGCAGTGAAGATCCGTTTCGACAGGGGAGAGGTCAGCCCCAGCATTTT

clone size: many
J gene: TRBJ2-7
D gene: -
V gene: TRBV29-1
CDR3 protein: CSVVGGSYEQYF
CDR3 DNA: TGCAGCGTTGTCGGCGGTTCCTACGAGCAGTACTTC

clone size: many
J gene: TRBJ2-7
D gene: -
V gene: TRBV5-1
CDR3 protein: CASRLALAAYEQYF
CDR3 DNA: TGCGCCAGCAGGTTGGCGCTAGCAGCCTACGAGCAGTACTTC

clone size: few
J gene: TRBJ2-2
D gene: TRBD2
V gene: TRBV11-2
CDR3 protein: CASRLGLAGALNTGELFF
CDR3 DNA: TGTGCCAGCAGGTTAGGGCTAGCGGGGGCCCTAAACACCGGGGAGCTGTTTTTT

clone size: few
J gene: TRBJ1-3
D gene: -
V gene: TRBV6-5
CDR3 protein: CASSYTRDTGNTIYF
CDR3 DNA: TGTGCCAGCAGTTACACACGGGACACTGGAAACACCATATATTTT

clone size: few
J gene: TRBJ2-2
D gene: -
V gene: TRBV4-3
CDR3 protein: CASSPSVDGTGELFF
CDR3 DNA: TGCGCCAGCAGCCCCTCGGTGGATGGCACCGGGGAGCTGTTTTTT

clone size: -
J gene: TRBJ2-1
D gene: TRBD2
V gene: TRBV12-5
CDR3 protein: CASILAGANNEQFF
CDR3 DNA: TGTGCTAGTATACTAGCGGGGGCCAACAATGAGCAGTTCTTC

clone size: many
J gene: TRBJ1-4
D gene: -
V gene: TRBV19
CDR3 protein: CASRLRDREVEKLFF
CDR3 DNA: TGTGCCAGTAGGCTGAGGGACCGCGAAGTAGAAAAACTGTTTTTT

clone size: -
J gene: TRBJ1-4
D gene: -
V gene: TRBV5-1
CDR3 protein: CASSLRNEKLFF
CDR3 DNA: TGCGCCAGCAGCTTGAGAAATGAAAAACTGTTTTTT

clone size: -
J gene: TRBJ2-1
D gene: -
V gene: TRBV7-6
CDR3 protein: CASSLVGLDGNEQFF
CDR3 DNA: TGTGCCAGCAGCTTAGTAGGGCTAGATGGCAATGAGCAGTTCTTC

clone size: many
J gene: TRBJ2-1
D gene: TRBD2
V gene: TRBV14
CDR3 protein: CASSQGRGRYNEQFF
CDR3 DNA: TGTGCCAGCAGCCAAGGGCGGGGGAGATACAATGAGCAGTTCTTC

clone size: few
J gene: TRBJ1-1
D gene: -
V gene: TRBV11-2
CDR3 protein: CASSFRLEDTEAFF
CDR3 DNA: TGTGCCAGCAGCTTCAGACTAGAAGACACTGAAGCTTTCTTT

clone size: -
J gene: TRBJ2-2
D gene: -
V gene: TRBV29-1
CDR3 protein: CSVYGGTELFF
CDR3 DNA: TGCAGCGTTTACGGGGGTACTGAGCTGTTTTTT

clone size: many
J gene: TRBJ1-1
D gene: -
V gene: TRBV12-3/TRBV12-4
CDR3 protein: CASSLGPRLPEAFF
CDR3 DNA: TGTGCCAGCAGTCTGGGACCGCGGTTACCTGAAGCTTTCTTT

clone size: few
J gene: TRBJ1-5
D gene: -
V gene: TRBV5-1
CDR3 protein: CASSLEDSSNQPQHF
CDR3 DNA: TGCGCCAGCAGCTTAGAAGACAGTAGCAATCAGCCCCAGCATTTT

clone size: few
J gene: TRBJ1-1
D gene: TRBD1
V gene: TRBV5-8
CDR3 protein: CASSSRDRGPMNTEAFF
CDR3 DNA: TGTGCCAGCAGCTCCCGGGACAGGGGGCCCATGAACACTGAAGCTTTCTTT

clone size: medium-sized
J gene: TRBJ2-5
D gene: -
V gene: TRBV19
CDR3 protein: CASSTLPRFVETQYF
CDR3 DNA: TGTGCCAGTAGTACGCTACCTCGCTTCGTGGAGACCCAGTACTTC

clone size: few
J gene: TRBJ1-2
D gene: -
V gene: TRBV3-1
CDR3 protein: CASSQEGKGTNYGYTF
CDR3 DNA: TGTGCCAGCAGCCAAGAGGGAAAGGGCACTAACTATGGCTACACCTTC

clone size: -
J gene: TRBJ1-5
D gene: -
V gene: TRBV7-2
CDR3 protein: CASSLGQTGNQPQHF
CDR3 DNA: TGTGCCAGCAGCTTAGGTCAGACCGGCAATCAGCCCCAGCATTTT

clone size: few
J gene: TRBJ1-2
D gene: TRBD1
V gene: TRBV29-1
CDR3 protein: CSALAQGAQNYGYTF
CDR3 DNA: TGCAGCGCCCTAGCGCAGGGGGCGCAGAACTATGGCTACACCTTC

clone size: many
J gene: TRBJ1-1
D gene: TRBD1
V gene: TRBV4-1
CDR3 protein: CASSQRDGRGTEAFF
CDR3 DNA: TGCGCCAGCAGCCAACGGGACGGCAGGGGGACTGAAGCTTTCTTT

clone size: -
J gene: TRBJ2-3
D gene: -
V gene: TRBV19
CDR3 protein: CASSSDLKRASTDTQYF
CDR3 DNA: TGTGCCAGTAGTAGCGACCTTAAGCGGGCTAGCACAGATACGCAGTATTTT

clone size: many
J gene: TRBJ2-5
D gene: -
V gene: TRBV10-3
CDR3 protein: CAISGTAQETQYF
CDR3 DNA: TGTGCCATCAGCGGGACCGCGCAAGAGACCCAGTACTTC

clone size: -
J gene: TRBJ1-5
D gene: -
V gene: TRBV2
CDR3 protein: CASAFESGAQPQHF
CDR3 DNA: TGTGCCAGCGCTTTCGAGTCAGGGGCTCAGCCCCAGCATTTT

clone size: few
J gene: TRBJ1-2
D gene: -
V gene: TRBV11-2
CDR3 protein: CASSDDSVYGYTF
CDR3 DNA: TGTGCCAGCAGCGACGACAGCGTCTATGGCTACACCTTC

clone size: many
J gene: TRBJ2-2
D gene: -
V gene: TRBV19
CDR3 protein: CASKRGRYTGELFF
CDR3 DNA: TGTGCCAGTAAACGCGGGCGTTACACCGGGGAGCTGTTTTTT

clone size: -
J gene: TRBJ2-4
D gene: TRBD1
V gene: TRBV20-1
CDR3 protein: CSARTGGYQNIQYF
CDR3 DNA: TGCAGTGCTAGGACAGGGGGCTACCAAAACATTCAGTACTTC

clone size: many
J gene: TRBJ1-6
D gene: TRBD1
V gene: TRBV3-1
CDR3 protein: CASSVNRGFSGSPLHF
CDR3 DNA: TGTGCCAGCAGCGTAAACAGGGGATTTAGTGGCTCACCCCTCCACTTT

clone size: few
J gene: TRBJ1-4
D gene: TRBD1
V gene: TRBV27
CDR3 protein: CASSSQGEEKLFF
CDR3 DNA: TGTGCCAGCAGTTCTCAGGGGGAGGAAAAACTGTTTTTT

clone size: few
J gene: TRBJ2-7
D gene: -
V gene: TRBV5-1
CDR3 protein: CASSLDGASYEQYF
CDR3 DNA: TGCGCCAGCAGCTTGGATGGCGCGTCCTACGAGCAGTACTTC

clone size: few
J gene: TRBJ2-1
D gene: -
V gene: TRBV7-3
CDR3 protein: CASSFWGADAEQFF
CDR3 DNA: TGTGCCAGCAGCTTTTGGGGGGCCGATGCGGAGCAGTTCTTC

clone size: -
J gene: TRBJ2-1
D gene: TRBD1
V gene: TRBV7-6
CDR3 protein: CASSLIQGAFWNEQFF
CDR3 DNA: TGTGCCAGCAGTCTCATTCAGGGGGCTTTTTGGAATGAGCAGTTCTTC

clone size: many
J gene: TRBJ2-7
D gene: TRBD2
V gene: TRBV9
CDR3 protein: CASSVEVRGAIYEQYF
CDR3 DNA: TGTGCCAGCAGCGTCGAGGTGCGGGGGGCGATCTACGAGCAGTACTTC

clone size: -
J gene: TRBJ2-3
D gene: -
V gene: TRBV12-5
CDR3 protein: CASGLGQGTTDTQYF
CDR3 DNA: TGTGCTAGTGGTTTGGGTCAGGGGACCACAGATACGCAGTATTTT

clone size: many
J gene: TRBJ2-3
D gene: -
V gene: TRBV9
CDR3 protein: CASSVAAEDTQYF
CDR3 DNA: TGTGCCAGCAGCGTAGCCGCGGAAGATACGCAGTATTTT

clone size: -
J gene: TRBJ2-7
D gene: -
V gene: TRBV11-2
CDR3 protein: CASSLDRAPHEQYF
CDR3 DNA: TGTGCCAGCAGCTTAGACAGGGCGCCCCACGAGCAGTACTTC

clone size: many
J gene: TRBJ2-7
D gene: -
V gene: TRBV12-3/TRBV12-4
CDR3 protein: CASSPGPSSEQYF
CDR3 DNA: TGTGCCAGCAGTCCAGGACCGTCAAGCGAGCAGTACTTC

clone size: few
J gene: TRBJ2-3
D gene: TRBD2
V gene: TRBV5-6
CDR3 protein: CASSLGAGGSTDTQYF
CDR3 DNA: TGTGCCAGCAGCTTGGGAGCGGGGGGAAGCACAGATACGCAGTATTTT